This T cell receptor (beta chain) was found in a study of blood T cell repertoires in COVID-19. Study as a whole: The United States, Italy and Spain supplied acute and convalescent COVID-19 samples. Sample material is recorded as cDNA or gDNA derived from T cells, B-cell-depleted T cells, or PBMCs.

Original analysis: By means of reference gene primer amplification, nucleated cell counts were estimated. The assay was immunoSEQ multiplex PCR, and TCRdb's table has in-frame clones only and misses some. Clone size and V and J calls were adopted from that table, with D and trimming inferred from the DNA. The sample includes fewer than 200,000 clones, over 75% of them seen just once. Germline V gene sequence: CDR1 LGHNA, CDR2 YNFKEQ. This CDR3 has 17 residues. Trimming shortened V by 0 bases and J by 7 bases, and 16 bases separated the two germline ends. Material for sequencing was peripheral blood. The J gene is TRBJ1-6, the V gene TRBV4-2; D gene uncertain. The sequence came from a man between 65 and 85 years old with active or convalescent COVID-19. CDR3 DNA: TGTGCCAGCAGCCAAGAAGGCGGCTGGTCGGAGAATTCACCCCTCCACTTT. It translates to CASSQEGGWSENSPLHF.